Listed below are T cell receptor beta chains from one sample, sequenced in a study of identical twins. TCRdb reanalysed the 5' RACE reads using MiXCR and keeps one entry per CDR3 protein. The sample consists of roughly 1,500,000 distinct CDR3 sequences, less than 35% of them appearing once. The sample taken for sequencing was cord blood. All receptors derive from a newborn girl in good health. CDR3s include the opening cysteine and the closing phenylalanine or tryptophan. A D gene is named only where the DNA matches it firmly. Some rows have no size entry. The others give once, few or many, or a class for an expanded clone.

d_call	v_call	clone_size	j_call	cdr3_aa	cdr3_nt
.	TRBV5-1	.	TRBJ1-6	CASSRSSDSPLHF	TGCGCCAGCAGCCGGAGTTCTGATTCACCCCTCCACTTT
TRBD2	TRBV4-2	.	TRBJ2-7	CASSQGNGRRNEQYF	TGTGCCAGCAGCCAAGGTAACGGGAGGAGGAACGAGCAGTACTTC
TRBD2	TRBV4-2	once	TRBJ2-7	CASTGLAGGFSSYNEQYF	TGTGCCAGCACCGGACTAGCGGGAGGGTTTAGCTCCTACAATGAGCAGTACTTC
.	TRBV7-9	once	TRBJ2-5	CATQRGGNERYF	TGTGCCACCCAACGAGGAGGGAACGAGCGGTACTTC
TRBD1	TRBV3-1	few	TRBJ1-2	CASSPGQAVGGYTF	TGTGCCAGCAGCCCTGGACAGGCGGTCGGTGGCTACACCTTC
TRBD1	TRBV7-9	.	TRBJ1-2	CASSLGQGFYTF	TGTGCCAGCAGCTTAGGACAGGGGTTTTACACCTTC
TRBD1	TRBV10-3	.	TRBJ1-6	CATQGYNSPLHF	TGTGCCACACAGGGGTATAATTCACCCCTCCACTTT
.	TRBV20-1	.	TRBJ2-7	CSARPDRLGKEQYF	TGCAGTGCTAGGCCCGATCGACTAGGTAAGGAGCAGTACTTC
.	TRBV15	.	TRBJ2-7	CATSRADRLYEQYF	TGTGCCACCAGCAGAGCCGACAGGCTATACGAGCAGTACTTC
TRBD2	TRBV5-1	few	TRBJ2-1	CASSTRGLAGYNEQFF	TGCGCCAGCAGCACCAGAGGACTAGCGGGGTACAATGAGCAGTTCTTC
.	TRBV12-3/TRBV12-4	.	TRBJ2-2	CASSPQNPGELFF	TGTGCCAGCAGCCCGCAAAACCCCGGGGAGCTGTTTTTT
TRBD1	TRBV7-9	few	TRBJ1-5	CASSPGTGRGNQPQHF	TGTGCCAGCAGCCCTGGGACAGGTAGGGGCAATCAGCCCCAGCATTTT
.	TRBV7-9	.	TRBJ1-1	CASSFLALHTEAFF	TGTGCCAGCAGCTTTCTTGCACTTCACACTGAAGCTTTCTTT
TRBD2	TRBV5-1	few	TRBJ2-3	CASSLSGLASTDTQYF	TGCGCCAGCAGCTTGTCGGGACTAGCGAGCACAGATACGCAGTATTTT
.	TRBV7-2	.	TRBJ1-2	CASSPQFGRVQNFYGYTF	TGTGCCAGCAGCCCCCAATTTGGCCGGGTCCAGAACTTCTATGGCTACACCTTC
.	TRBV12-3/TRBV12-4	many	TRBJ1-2	CASSFGQGSYGYTF	TGTGCCAGCAGTTTTGGGCAGGGATCCTATGGCTACACCTTC
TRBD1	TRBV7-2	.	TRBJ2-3	CASSLHRGTDTQYF	TGTGCCAGCAGCTTACACAGGGGGACAGATACGCAGTATTTT
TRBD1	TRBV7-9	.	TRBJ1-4	CASSLGQGALTNEKLFF	TGTGCCAGCAGCCTGGGACAGGGGGCGCTTACTAATGAAAAACTGTTTTTT
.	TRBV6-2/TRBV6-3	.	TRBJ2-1	CASSYPVPEQFF	TGTGCCAGCAGTTACCCCGTTCCTGAGCAGTTCTTC
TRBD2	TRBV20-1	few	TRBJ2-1	CSARLGLAGAHEQFF	TGCAGTGCTAGGCTCGGACTAGCGGGAGCCCATGAGCAGTTCTTC
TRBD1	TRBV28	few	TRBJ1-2	CASSLYRGEGYTF	TGTGCCAGCAGTTTATACAGGGGGGAAGGCTACACCTTC
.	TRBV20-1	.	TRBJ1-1	CSARQGGLKFTEAFF	TGCAGTGCTAGACAGGGTGGATTAAAGTTCACTGAAGCTTTCTTT